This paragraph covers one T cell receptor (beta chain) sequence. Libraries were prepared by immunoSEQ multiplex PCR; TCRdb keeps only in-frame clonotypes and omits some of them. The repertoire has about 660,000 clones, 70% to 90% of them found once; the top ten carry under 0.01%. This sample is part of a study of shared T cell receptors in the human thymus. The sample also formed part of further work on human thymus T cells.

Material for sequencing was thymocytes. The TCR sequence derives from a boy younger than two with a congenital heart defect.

CDR3 sequence: CAWSVSRARRNTEAFF. The DNA for the CDR3 is TGTGCCTGGAGTGTATCGAGAGCGAGGAGGAACACTGAAGCTTTCTTT. The chain couples TRBV30 to TRBJ1-1; unclear D gene. The germline V gene encodes CDR1 GTSNPN and CDR2 SVGIG (reference sequence). Trimming shortened V by 0 bases and J by 1 base, and 15 bases separated the two germline ends. CDR3 length: 16 residues.